The TCR beta chain described here comes from a study of T-cell reconstitution after alpha-beta-depleted transplantation in children. Per the germline V gene, CDR1 is LGHNA and CDR2 is YNFKEQ. The CDR3 has 15 residues. The V end lost 2 bases, the J end lost 6 bases, and 14 bases lay between the germline ends. It was with unique molecular identifiers that the TCRbeta library was prepared. From the PCR reads, TCRdb called clonotypes with MiXCR, one entry per CDR3 protein. The sample consists of about 500,000 distinct CDR3 sequences, about 31% of them appearing once. This receptor was obtained from a human donor who donated a stem cell graft to a child with aplastic anemia. The gene calls are TRBV4-2 and TRBJ2-1; no definite D call. Sequencing was performed on PBMCs from the stem cell graft donor, taken from the stem cell graft. In DNA form, the CDR3 reads TGTGCCAGCAGCCAAACGCGGCAGTACGCCAATGAGCAGTTCTTC. Encoded protein: CASSQTRQYANEQFF.